This TCR beta chain was captured in a study of OX40 agonist ivuxolimab in advanced cancers. This clone was recorded only once. V was pared by 1 base and J by 8 bases, with 19 bases between. The CDR3 is 16 amino acids. CDR1 SGHVS and CDR2 FNYEAQ come from the germline V gene. Clones were sequenced by immunoSEQ multiplex PCR, and TCRdb holds only the in-frame ones, with some missing. The table has approximately 60,000 clones, 82% seen once. Exclusion of a patient followed from autoimmune disease history or systemic immunosuppression. The chain has TRBV7-6 and TRBJ2-3; D perhaps matches TRBD2 (5 bases). The sequence derives from an adult with an advanced solid tumor such as melanoma, head and neck, liver or kidney cancer. The source material was CD4+ or CD8+ T cells sorted from blood, sampled in a trial of the OX40 agonist ivuxolimab. For the CDR3, the DNA is TGTGCCAGCAGCTTAGGGGGTCACGGGCGGGCAGCTACGCAGTATTTT. Amino acid sequence: CASSLGGHGRAATQYF. Drawing the rest from reference TRBV7-6 and TRBJ2-3, the complete variable domain is GAGVSQSPRYKVTKRGQDVALRCDPISGHVSLYWYRQALGQGPEFLTYFNYEAQQDKSGLPNDRFSAERPEGSISTLTIQRTEQRDSAMYRCASSLGGHGRAATQYFGPGTRLTVL.